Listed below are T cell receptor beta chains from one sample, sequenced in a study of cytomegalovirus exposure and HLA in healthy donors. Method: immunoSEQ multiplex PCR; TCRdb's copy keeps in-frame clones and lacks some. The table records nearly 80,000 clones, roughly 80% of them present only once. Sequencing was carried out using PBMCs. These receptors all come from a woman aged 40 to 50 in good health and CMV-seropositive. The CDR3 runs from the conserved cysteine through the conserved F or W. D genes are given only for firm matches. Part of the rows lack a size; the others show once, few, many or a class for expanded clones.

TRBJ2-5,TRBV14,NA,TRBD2,CASSQSGGAFVETQYF,TGTGCCAGCAGCCAAAGCGGGGGGGCCTTCGTGGAGACCCAGTACTTC
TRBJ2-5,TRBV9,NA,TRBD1,CASSAGQGAETQYF,TGTGCCAGCAGCGCGGGACAGGGGGCGGAGACCCAGTACTTC
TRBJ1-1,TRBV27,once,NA,CASSLSRGKTEAFF,TGTGCCAGCAGTTTATCGAGGGGGAAAACTGAAGCTTTCTTT
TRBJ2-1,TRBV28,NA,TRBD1,CASSFVGQRYNEQFF,TGTGCCAGCAGTTTTGTGGGACAGAGATACAATGAGCAGTTCTTC
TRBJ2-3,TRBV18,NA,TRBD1,CASSPKAGGYGTDTQYF,TGTGCCAGCTCACCGAAAGCAGGGGGATACGGCACAGATACGCAGTATTTT
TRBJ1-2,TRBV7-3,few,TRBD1,CASSLDRGYGYTF,TGTGCCAGCAGCCTAGACAGGGGCTATGGCTACACCTTC
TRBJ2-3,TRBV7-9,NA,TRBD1,CASTYRGHRTDTQYF,TGTGCCAGCACCTACAGGGGGCATAGAACAGATACGCAGTATTTT
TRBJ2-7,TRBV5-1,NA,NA,CASSQDRVSYEQYF,TGCGCCAGCAGCCAGGACAGAGTTTCCTACGAGCAGTACTTC
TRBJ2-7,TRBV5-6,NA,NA,CASSLNRGEQYF,TGTGCCAGCAGCTTGAATAGAGGCGAGCAGTACTTC
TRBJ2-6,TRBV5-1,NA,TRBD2,CASSLSLLAADSGANVLTF,TGCGCCAGCAGCTTGTCCCTACTAGCGGCGGACTCTGGGGCCAACGTCCTGACTTTC
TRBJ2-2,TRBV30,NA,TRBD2,CAWRGGLARNTRELFF,TGTGCCTGGAGGGGGGGACTAGCGCGGAACACCAGGGAGCTGTTTTTT
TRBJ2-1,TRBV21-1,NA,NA,CASSEMGRQGNEQFF,TGTGCCAGCAGCGAAATGGGGAGACAGGGCAATGAGCAGTTCTTC
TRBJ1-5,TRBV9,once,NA,CASSVESSNQPQHF,TGTGCCAGCAGCGTAGAATCGAGCAATCAGCCCCAGCATTTT
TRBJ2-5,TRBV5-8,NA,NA,CASSFGETQYF,TGTGCCAGCAGCTTCGGAGAGACCCAGTACTTC
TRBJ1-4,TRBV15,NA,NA,CATSRVAGNNEKLFF,TGTGCCACCAGCAGAGTCGCGGGGAATAATGAAAAACTGTTTTTT
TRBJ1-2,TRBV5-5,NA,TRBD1,CASSPSGTGGNGYTF,TGTGCCAGCAGCCCCTCCGGGACAGGGGGCAATGGCTACACCTTC
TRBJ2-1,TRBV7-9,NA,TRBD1,CASSRDRAGNEQFF,TGTGCCAGCAGCCGGGACAGGGCGGGCAATGAGCAGTTCTTC
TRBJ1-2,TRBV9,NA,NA,CASRGASGHGYTF,TGTGCCAGCAGGGGGGCCTCCGGCCATGGCTACACCTTC
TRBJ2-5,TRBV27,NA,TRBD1,CASSPRGQGAPPETQYF,TGTGCCAGCAGTCCACGAGGACAGGGGGCTCCCCCAGAGACCCAGTACTTC
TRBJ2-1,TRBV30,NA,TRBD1,CAWAPGQGSSYNEQFF,TGTGCCTGGGCCCCGGGACAGGGGTCCAGTTACAATGAGCAGTTCTTC
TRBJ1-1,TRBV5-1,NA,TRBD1,CASSEDRGRWTEAFF,TGCGCCAGCAGCGAGGACAGGGGGCGATGGACTGAAGCTTTCTTT
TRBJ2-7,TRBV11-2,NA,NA,CASSSLQGKPYEQYF,TGTGCCAGCAGCTCGCTACAGGGAAAACCCTACGAGCAGTACTTC
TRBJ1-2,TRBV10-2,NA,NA,CASSGSQNYGYTF,TGCGCCAGCAGTGGTTCACAGAACTATGGCTACACCTTC
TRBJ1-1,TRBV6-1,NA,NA,CASSAGGSTEAFF,TGTGCCAGCAGTGCGGGGGGGAGCACTGAAGCTTTCTTT
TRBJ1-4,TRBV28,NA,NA,CASRVGGFREKLFF,TGTGCCAGCAGGGTTGGGGGGTTCCGTGAAAAACTGTTTTTT
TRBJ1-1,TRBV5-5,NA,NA,CASRSEPGLHTEAFF,TGTGCCAGCCGGTCCGAACCGGGACTACACACTGAAGCTTTCTTT
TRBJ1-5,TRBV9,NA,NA,CASIMRPGGQPQHF,TGTGCCAGCATCATGCGCCCCGGTGGTCAGCCCCAGCATTTT
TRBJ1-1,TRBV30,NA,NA,CAWSVWGGSNTEAFF,TGTGCCTGGAGTGTTTGGGGGGGGAGCAACACTGAAGCTTTCTTT
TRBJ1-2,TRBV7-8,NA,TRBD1,CASSLSPGQGAYGYTF,TGTGCCAGCAGCCTATCACCGGGACAGGGGGCTTATGGCTACACCTTC
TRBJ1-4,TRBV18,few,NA,CASSPELLPGSNEKLFF,TGTGCCAGCTCACCAGAACTCCTCCCCGGGTCTAATGAAAAACTGTTTTTT
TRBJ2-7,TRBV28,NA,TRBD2,CASSLSRRLADYEQYF,TGTGCCAGCAGTTTATCTCGTCGACTAGCAGACTACGAGCAGTACTTC
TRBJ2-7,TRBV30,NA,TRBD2,CAWSAGRTSGLVYEQYF,TGTGCCTGGAGTGCAGGTCGGACTAGCGGGTTAGTCTACGAGCAGTACTTC
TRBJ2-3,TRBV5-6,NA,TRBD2,CASSLAGAGIDTDTQYF,TGTGCCAGCAGCTTGGCAGGAGCGGGGATTGACACAGATACGCAGTATTTT
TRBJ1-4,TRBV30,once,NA,CAWSAGLAEKLFF,TGTGCCTGGAGTGCAGGGCTCGCTGAAAAACTGTTTTTT
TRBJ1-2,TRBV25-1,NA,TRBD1,CASSGTGANYGYTF,TGTGCCAGCAGTGGCACAGGGGCGAACTATGGCTACACCTTC
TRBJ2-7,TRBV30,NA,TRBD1,CAWKTGNEQYF,TGTGCCTGGAAGACAGGGAACGAGCAGTACTTC
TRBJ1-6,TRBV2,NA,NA,CASNGQPNNSPLHF,TGTGCCAGCAACGGACAGCCTAATAATTCACCCCTCCACTTT
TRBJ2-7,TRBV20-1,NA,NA,CSASQGYEQYF,TGCAGTGCTAGCCAGGGATACGAGCAGTACTTC
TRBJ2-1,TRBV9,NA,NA,CASSVRLESRDEQFF,TGTGCCAGCAGCGTACGACTAGAGTCGAGGGATGAGCAGTTCTTC
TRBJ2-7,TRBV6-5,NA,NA,CASSYFPDSYEQYF,TGTGCCAGCAGTTACTTCCCCGACAGCTACGAGCAGTACTTC
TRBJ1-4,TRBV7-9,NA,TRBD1,CASSSGTGSYEKLFF,TGTGCCAGCAGCTCAGGGACAGGGTCTTATGAAAAACTGTTTTTT
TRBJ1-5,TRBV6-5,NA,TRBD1,CASSSGQGVQPQHF,TGTGCCAGCAGCTCCGGACAGGGTGTTCAGCCCCAGCATTTT
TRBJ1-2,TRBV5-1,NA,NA,CASSLGSQGNYGYTF,TGCGCCAGCAGCTTGGGTTCGCAGGGTAACTATGGCTACACCTTC